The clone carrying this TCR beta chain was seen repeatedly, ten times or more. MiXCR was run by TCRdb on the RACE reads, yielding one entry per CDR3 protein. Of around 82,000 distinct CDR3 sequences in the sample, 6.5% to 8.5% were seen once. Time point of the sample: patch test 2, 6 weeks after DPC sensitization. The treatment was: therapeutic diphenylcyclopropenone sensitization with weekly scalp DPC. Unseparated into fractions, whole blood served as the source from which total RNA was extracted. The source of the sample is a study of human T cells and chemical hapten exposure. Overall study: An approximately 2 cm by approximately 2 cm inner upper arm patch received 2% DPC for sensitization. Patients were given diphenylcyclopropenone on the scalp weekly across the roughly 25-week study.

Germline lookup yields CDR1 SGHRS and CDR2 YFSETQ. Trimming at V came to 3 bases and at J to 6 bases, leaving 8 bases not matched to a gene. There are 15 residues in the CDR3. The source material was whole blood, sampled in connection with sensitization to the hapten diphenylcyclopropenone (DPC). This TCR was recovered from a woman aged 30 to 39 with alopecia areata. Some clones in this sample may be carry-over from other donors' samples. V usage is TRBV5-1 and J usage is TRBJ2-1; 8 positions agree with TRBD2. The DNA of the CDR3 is TGCGCCAGCAGCTCTCTGACGGGGGGGCGCAATGAGCAGTTCTTC. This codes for CASSSLTGGRNEQFF.